This entry lists 5 T cell receptor beta chains sequenced from one sample in a study of beta chain features in type 1 diabetes. The authors reverse transcribed all of the isolated RNA, so sequencing captured expressed TCRB transcripts. TCRdb keeps only in-frame clones here, not all; method: immunoSEQ multiplex PCR. Of about 160,000 clones in the sample, 7.8% were seen once. These receptors are not linked to any known antigen. Whole-study findings and limits: The study found moderately but significantly shorter TCRB CDR3s in all four CD4+ subsets of Type 1 diabetes patients.

The sequenced material came from central memory CD4+ T cells from blood. These receptors came from a woman in her thirties or forties with type 1 diabetes.

This chain uses TRBV18 with TRBJ1-2, with 8 positions matching TRBD1. The J segment lost 2 bases and the V segment lost 3 bases, leaving 5 bases of the junction unmatched. Germline CDR1 reads KGHSH; CDR2 reads LQKENI. The CDR3 totals 15 residues. The DNA of the CDR3 is TGTGCCAGCTCACCGGGACAGGCGACGAACTATGGCTACACCTTC. Residues: CASSPGQATNYGYTF.

In this sample, this clone turned up once. The CDR3 protein is CARPGRYEQYF. The CDR3 DNA is TGTGCCAGGCCCGGTCGATACGAGCAGTACTTC. The chain carries TRBV25-1 and TRBJ2-7; D is unclear. CDR3 length: 11 amino acids. V gave up 9 bases and J gave up 4 bases, with 10 bases separating them. Germline values: CDR1 MGHDK, CDR2 SYGVNS.

This clone was seen a handful of times. The genes are TRBV5-4 and TRBJ1-4; D perhaps matches TRBD1 (6 bases). Germline V gene data show CDR1 as SGHNT and CDR2 as YYREEE (reference sequence). This CDR3 has 14 amino acids. V lost 3 bases, J lost 5 bases, and 11 bases lay in between. The CDR3 sequence: CASSSQGSNEKLFF. The CDR3 DNA follows: TGTGCCAGCAGCTCACAGGGTTCAAATGAAAAACTGTTTTTT.

This rearrangement joins TRBV7-9 to TRBJ2-1; 13 bases align to TRBD2. V lost 4 bases, J lost 14 bases, and 14 bases stayed unmatched. Germline V gene data show CDR1 as SEHNR and CDR2 as FQNEAQ (reference sequence). The CDR3 totals 16 residues. In nucleotides, the CDR3 is TGTGCCAGCAGCTCTGGACTAGCGGGGGACATTTCCGGGGAGTTCTTC. Its translation is CASSSGLAGDISGEFF. The variable domain in full, with the rest retrieved from reference TRBV7-9 and TRBJ2-1, is DTGVSQNPRHKITKRGQNVTFRCDPISEHNRLYWYRQTLGQGPEFLTYFQNEAQLEKSRLLSDRFSAERPKGSFSTLEIQRTEQGDSAMYLCASSSGLAGDISGEFFGPGTRLTVL.

This clone was counted a few times. This chain links TRBV7-6 with TRBJ1-2, with 9 bases that match TRBD1. Per germline, CDR1 SGHVS and CDR2 FNYEAQ. V lost 1 base to trimming and J lost 8 bases; unmatched junction nucleotides: 5. The CDR3 totals 14 residues. This CDR3 is CASSLGTGESGYTF. The CDR3 DNA sequence: TGTGCCAGCAGCTTAGGGACAGGGGAATCGGGCTACACCTTC.